The present entry profiles one T cell receptor beta chain with its context. The source of the sample is a study of cytomegalovirus exposure and HLA in healthy donors. Sequenced by immunoSEQ multiplex PCR; TCRdb stores in-frame clones only, minus some. The table lists about 110,000 clones, about 87% of them singletons. The germline V gene encodes CDR1 MNHEY and CDR2 SVGAGI. This CDR3 is built from 14 residues. Between the trimmed V and J ends, which lost 2 bases and 1 base, there was a span of 8 bases. The source material was PBMCs. The TCR sequence derives from a woman between 18 and 29 years old in good health and CMV-seropositive. This chain joins TRBV6-5 and TRBJ2-5; D is unresolved. Here the CDR3 DNA reads TGTGCCAGCAGTTACGGCCCGTCCCAAGAGACCCAGTACTTC. This gives the protein CASSYGPSQETQYF.